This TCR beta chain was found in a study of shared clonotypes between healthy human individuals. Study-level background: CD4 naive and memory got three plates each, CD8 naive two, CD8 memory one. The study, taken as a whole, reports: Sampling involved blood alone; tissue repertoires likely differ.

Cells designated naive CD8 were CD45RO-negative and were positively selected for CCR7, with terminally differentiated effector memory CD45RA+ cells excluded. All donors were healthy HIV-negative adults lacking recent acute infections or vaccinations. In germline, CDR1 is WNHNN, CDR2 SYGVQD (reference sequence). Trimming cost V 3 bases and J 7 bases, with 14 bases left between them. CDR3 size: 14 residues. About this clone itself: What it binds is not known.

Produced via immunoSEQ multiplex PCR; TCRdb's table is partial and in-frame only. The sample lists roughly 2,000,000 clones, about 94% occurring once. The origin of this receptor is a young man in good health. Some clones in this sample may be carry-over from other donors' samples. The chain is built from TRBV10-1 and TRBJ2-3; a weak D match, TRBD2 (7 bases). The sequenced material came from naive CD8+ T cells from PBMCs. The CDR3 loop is CASSEMEGGNTQYF. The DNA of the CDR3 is TGCGCCAGCAGTGAAATGGAGGGGGGGAATACGCAGTATTTT.